A single sample gave rise to the 15 T cell receptor beta chains below, sequenced in a study of T cell responses to AZD1222 COVID-19 vaccine. The data were produced by immunoSEQ multiplex PCR, yet TCRdb's version contains in-frame clones alone and is incomplete. The table lists some 120,000 clones, approximately 89% of them singletons. This material consisted of peripheral blood, taken on day 0 of AZD1222 vaccination. These receptors originate from an adult in good health.

This chain joins TRBV5-6 and TRBJ2-7, with D perhaps TRBD1 or TRBD2 (6 bases each). The CDR3 covers 13 residues. V was clipped by 4 bases and J by 3 bases, with 11 bases between them. CDR1 is SGHDT, CDR2 YYEEEE, per germline. The CDR3 sequence is CASSHRGLYEQYF. The CDR3 DNA sequence: TGTGCCAGCAGCCACCGGGGGCTCTACGAGCAGTACTTC.

The V call is TRBV13, the J call TRBJ1-6; D not certain. V was clipped by 0 bases and J by 5 bases, with 5 bases between them. The germline CDR1 and CDR2 sequences are PRHDT and FYEKMQ (reference sequence). The CDR3 runs 14 residues. CDR3 in amino acids: CASSLGQNNSPLHF. In DNA form, the CDR3 reads TGTGCCAGCAGCTTAGGACAGAATAATTCACCCCTCCACTTT.

The chain employs TRBV27 and TRBJ2-1; D gene uncertain. Germline V gives CDR1 MNHEY, CDR2 SMNVEV (reference sequence). The CDR3 sequence is 15 residues long. The germline V and J ends were trimmed by 4 bases and 0 bases, with 10 bases remaining between them. CDR3 bases: TGTGCCAGCAGTTCCTACACCAGCTCCTACAATGAGCAGTTCTTC. Protein sequence: CASSSYTSSYNEQFF.

The chain recombines TRBV29-1 with TRBJ2-1; no definite D call. CDR3 length: 13 residues. The ends were cut back, 7 bases at V and 3 bases at J, with 13 bases in the middle. Per the germline V gene, CDR1 is SQVTM and CDR2 is ANQGSEA. The chain's CDR3 is CSATPSLYNEQFF. The CDR3 DNA reads as TGCAGCGCCACACCGTCCCTCTACAATGAGCAGTTCTTC.

The rearrangement joins TRBV5-1 to TRBJ2-5; D is unresolved. Germline CDR1 and CDR2: SGHRS and YFSETQ. This CDR3 comprises 14 residues. The V end lost 3 bases, the J end lost 5 bases, and 14 bases lay between the germline ends. CDR3 in DNA: TGCGCCAGCAGCTCAGGTGCCCTCCTGGAGACCCAGTACTTC. Protein product: CASSSGALLETQYF.

The gene calls are TRBV6-5 and TRBJ1-6; tentative D call: TRBD1 (6 bases). V lost 0 bases and J 6 bases, leaving 12 bases between the germline ends. The CDR3 is 16 residues long. Germline CDR1 MNHEY, CDR2 SVGAGI. CDR3 in amino acids: CASSYSTGGGNSPLHF. CDR3 in DNA: TGTGCCAGCAGTTACTCGACCGGGGGCGGTAATTCACCCCTCCACTTT.

This clone was seen just once. The chain has TRBV30 and TRBJ1-2; the match to TRBD1 covers 7 bases. This CDR3 has 12 residues. Germline V gene data show CDR1 as GTSNPN and CDR2 as SVGIG (reference sequence). J was trimmed by 4 bases and V by 2 bases; bases with no gene match: 1. The CDR3 reads CAWSRQGYGYTF. CDR3 nucleotide sequence: TGTGCCTGGAGTAGACAGGGCTATGGCTACACCTTC.

The chain couples TRBV18 to TRBJ2-5; D is possibly TRBD2 (5 bases). Germline loops: CDR1 KGHSH, CDR2 LQKENI. This CDR3 contains 15 residues. Between the trimmed V and J ends, which lost 0 bases and 0 bases, there was a span of 8 bases. The CDR3 spells CASSPPGAYQETQYF. CDR3 in DNA: TGTGCCAGCTCACCACCGGGAGCGTACCAAGAGACCCAGTACTTC.

The V and J genes are TRBV7-8 and TRBJ1-1, with TRBD1 as a possible D gene (5 bases). Trimming removed 5 bases at V and 1 base at J, with 8 bases between. Germline CDR1 is SGHVS and CDR2 is FQNEAQ. The CDR3 extends over 13 amino acids. The CDR3 loop is CASSATGNTEAFF. CDR3 DNA sequence: TGTGCCAGCAGCGCAACAGGGAACACTGAAGCTTTCTTT.

The V gene is TRBV6-1, the J gene TRBJ1-4; D gene uncertain. Deletions cut 2 bases from V and 7 bases from J, with 14 bases between. From germline, CDR1 is MNHNS and CDR2 SASEGT. This CDR3 spans 15 amino acids. CDR3 DNA: TGTGCCAGCAGTGAAAGTTCTCTGGTTATTGAAAAACTGTTTTTT. Protein product: CASSESSLVIEKLFF.

The CDR3 protein is CAWKFGGSGEKLFF. Here the CDR3 DNA reads TGTGCCTGGAAATTCGGGGGCTCGGGGGAAAAACTGTTTTTT. The chain is built from TRBV30 and TRBJ1-4, with D possibly TRBD1 on 6 matching bases. Looked up from germline, CDR1 is GTSNPN and CDR2 is SVGIG (reference sequence). This CDR3 region has 14 residues. With 4 bases removed from V and 8 bases from J, the gap between germline ends came to 17 bases.

This clone was found once. This CDR3 reads CASSNTPSGSAYGQYF. The CDR3 DNA follows: TGTGCCAGCAGCAACACCCCGAGCGGGAGTGCTTACGGGCAGTACTTC. This chain links TRBV21-1 with TRBJ2-7; TRBD2 is the table's D call, not checked against the DNA. TRBV21-1 is reported as a pseudogene. This CDR3 has 16 amino acids.

The chain carries TRBV18 and TRBJ2-5; no reliable D call. V was trimmed by 5 bases and J by 2 bases, leaving 6 bases between them. Germline V gene data show CDR1 as KGHSH and CDR2 as LQKENI. The length of the CDR3 is 12 residues. CDR3 residues: CASSMRQETQYF. The CDR3 DNA reads TGTGCCAGCTCAATGAGGCAAGAGACCCAGTACTTC.

The gene calls are TRBV27 and TRBJ2-4; TRBD2 matches 8 bases. CDR3 length: 17 amino acids. Trimming cost V 11 bases and J 0 bases; bases outside gene matches: 15. Germline V gene lookup returns CDR1 MNHEY and CDR2 SMNVEV (reference sequence). The CDR3 DNA reads TGTGCCGACGGGGGGGGTCAGAAAAGAATAGCCAAAAACATTCAGTACTTC. The encoded protein is CADGGGQKRIAKNIQYF.

This clone was seen once. The chain couples TRBV7-9 to TRBJ2-3; D is possibly TRBD2 (6 bases). This CDR3 has 13 amino acids. V lost 5 bases, J lost 5 bases, and 11 bases lay in between. The V gene's germline CDR1 is SEHNR and CDR2 FQNEAQ (reference sequence). Here the CDR3 DNA reads TGTGCCAGCAGCCCCCGGGGGATAGATACGCAGTATTTT. Translation: CASSPRGIDTQYF.